Listed here are 15 T cell receptor beta chains from one sample, sequenced in a study of T cell repertoires in cytomegalovirus infection. Their antigen targets remain unknown. MiXCR was run by TCRdb on the reads, yielding one entry per CDR3 protein. The sample lists around 800,000 distinct CDR3 sequences, approximately 30% occurring once. Source: cultured CD8+ T cells from PBMCs, taken from culture after CMV antigen stimulation. The source of these receptors is a human donor in good health (CMV status not recorded). Some clones in this sample may be carry-over from other donors' samples.

The V gene is TRBV2, the J gene TRBJ2-3; 13 nucleotides align to TRBD2. J lost 2 bases, V lost 6 bases, and 8 bases had no gene match. Germline values: CDR1 SNHLY, CDR2 FYNNEI. This CDR3 comprises 17 residues. This CDR3 reads CASRPPTSGGVTDTQYF. For the CDR3, the DNA is TGTGCCAGCAGGCCACCTACTAGCGGGGGGGTCACAGATACGCAGTATTTT. Drawing the rest from reference TRBV2 and TRBJ2-3, the complete variable domain is EPEVTQTPSHQVTQMGQEVILRCVPISNHLYFYWYRQILGQKVEFLVSFYNNEISEKSEIFDDQFSVERPDGSNFTLKIRSTKLEDSAMYFCASRPPTSGGVTDTQYFGPGTRLTVL.

This clonotype was detected only a few times. The chain couples TRBV7-6 to TRBJ1-2; 7 nucleotides agree with TRBD1. Per the germline V gene, CDR1 is SGHVS and CDR2 is FNYEAQ. The CDR3 is 15 amino acids. V lost 5 bases to trimming and J lost 8 bases; unmatched junction nucleotides: 14. Written as DNA, the CDR3 is TGTGCCAGCAGCCCGCCGACAGGGCCAGGCGGGGGCTACACCTTC. Its protein product is CASSPPTGPGGGYTF.

The V gene is TRBV27, the J gene TRBJ2-1; D may be TRBD1 (5 bases). The germline gives CDR1 MNHEY, CDR2 SMNVEV (reference sequence). V lost 2 bases and J lost 5, with 13 bases in between. This CDR3 is built from 15 residues. The CDR3 region is CASSLEWTSNNEQFF. The CDR3 DNA sequence: TGTGCCAGCAGTTTAGAATGGACAAGTAACAATGAGCAGTTCTTC.

This clonotype was recorded many times. This sequence joins TRBV7-9 and TRBJ2-7; a possible D gene is TRBD1 (6 bases). Germline V gene data show CDR1 as SEHNR and CDR2 as FQNEAQ (reference sequence). The V and J ends lost 5 bases and 2 bases respectively, with 10 bases between them. This CDR3 is built from 13 residues. CDR3 sequence: CASSPTGTYEQYF. The CDR3 DNA is TGTGCCAGCAGCCCAACAGGGACCTACGAGCAGTACTTC.

This rearrangement joins TRBV4-2 to TRBJ1-1; 8 bases map to TRBD1. J gave up 3 bases and V 1 base, and 4 bases lay outside the gene matches. The CDR3 has 15 amino acids. Germline lookup yields CDR1 LGHNA and CDR2 YNFKEQ. CDR3 sequence: CASSQGTGPDTEAFF. As DNA, the CDR3 is TGTGCCAGCAGCCAAGGGACAGGGCCTGACACTGAAGCTTTCTTT.

This clonotype was detected many times. The chain combines TRBV7-6 with TRBJ1-1, with D hard to call. From germline, CDR1 is SGHVS and CDR2 FNYEAQ. The CDR3 spans 14 residues. The ends were cut back, 1 base at V and 4 bases at J, with 10 bases in the middle. The CDR3 region has the DNA TGTGCCAGCAGCTTAGAAGTGACGGGCACTGAAGCTTTCTTT. This gives the protein CASSLEVTGTEAFF.

The V gene is TRBV7-9, the J gene TRBJ2-7; D may correspond to TRBD1 or TRBD2 (5 bases each). Between the trimmed V and J ends, which lost 0 bases and 2 bases, there was a span of 17 bases. CDR1 is SEHNR, CDR2 FQNEAQ, per germline (reference sequence). The CDR3 loop spans 17 amino acids. The CDR3 region is CASSLANPPGRTYEQYF. The CDR3 coding sequence is TGTGCCAGCAGCTTAGCTAACCCCCCGGGACGGACCTACGAGCAGTACTTC.

The chain has TRBV2 and TRBJ2-1; TRBD2 aligns across 11 bases. CDR1 and CDR2 from the germline V gene are SNHLY and FYNNEI. The junction had 3 bases not matched to a gene; V was cut back by 5 bases and J by 3 bases. This CDR3 region has 15 residues. The CDR3 loop reads CASSRLAGYYNEQFF. CDR3 nucleotides: TGTGCCAGCAGTAGACTAGCGGGGTACTACAATGAGCAGTTCTTC.

This clonotype has more than one count but fewer than ten. The chain links TRBV27 to TRBJ1-5, with D perhaps matching TRBD1 (5 bases). V was trimmed by 5 bases and J by 0 bases, leaving 8 bases between them. The CDR3 has 14 amino acids. Germline CDR1 MNHEY, CDR2 SMNVEV (reference sequence). CDR3 loop: CASSNTGSNQPQHF. In nucleotides, the CDR3 is TGTGCCAGCAGTAACACAGGTAGCAATCAGCCCCAGCATTTT.

V and J are TRBV19 and TRBJ1-1; TRBD1 matches at 8 bases. V trimming: 6 bases; J trimming: 6 bases; junction bases outside the gene matches: 9. This CDR3 has 14 amino acids. CDR1 and CDR2 (germline): LNHDA, SQIVND (reference sequence). CDR3 nucleotide sequence: TGTGCCAGTAGCCCGACAGGGGTTAAGGCTGAAGCTTTCTTT. This translates into CASSPTGVKAEAFF.

This clonotype was observed a handful of times. The chain links TRBV29-1 to TRBJ2-7, with a possible D match to TRBD2 (6 bases). From germline, CDR1 is SQVTM and CDR2 ANQGSEA. Deletions cut 1 base from V and 0 bases from J, with 10 bases between. The CDR3 is made up of 14 amino acids. DNA for the CDR3: TGCAGCGTTGAAGGCGGGGTTAGCTCCTACGAGCAGTACTTC. This encodes CSVEGGVSSYEQYF.

This clonotype was observed a handful of times. This rearrangement joins TRBV6-1 to TRBJ1-1, with no clear D. The CDR3 is made up of 16 amino acids. Germline CDR1 and CDR2: MNHNS and SASEGT. The V end was cut by 2 bases, the J end by 0 bases, with 13 bases between. In DNA form, the CDR3 reads TGTGCCAGCAGTGAAACGCTGTATGCGGTGAACACTGAAGCTTTCTTT. It encodes CASSETLYAVNTEAFF.

A few counts support this clonotype. The chain uses TRBV10-3 and TRBJ1-5; 7 nucleotides agree with TRBD1. The germline V gene encodes CDR1 ENHRY and CDR2 SYGVKD. J gave up 4 bases and V 10 bases, and 10 bases lay outside the gene matches. The CDR3 has 14 residues. DNA of the CDR3: TGTGCCAGCGCGGAGGACAGGCTAAATCAGCCCCAGCATTTT. Its protein is CASAEDRLNQPQHF.

This sequence joins TRBV27 and TRBJ1-2; 10 bases are shared with TRBD1. Unmatched junction bases numbered 9, after V lost 0 bases and J lost 8 bases. There are 16 residues in the CDR3. CDR1 MNHEY and CDR2 SMNVEV come from the germline V gene (reference sequence). As DNA, the CDR3 is TGTGCCAGCAGTTTATCGCGGAGACAGGGGGCGGAGGGCTACACCTTC. As protein: CASSLSRRQGAEGYTF.

This clonotype has only a few counts. This sequence joins TRBV7-9 and TRBJ1-1, with D possibly TRBD1 on 5 matching bases. CDR3 size: 15 residues. The germline V gene has CDR1 SEHNR and CDR2 FQNEAQ (reference sequence). The V gene lost 4 bases and the J gene lost 0 bases, with 12 bases spanning the gap. CDR3 sequence reads: CASSSRQNVNTEAFF. The CDR3 DNA is TGTGCCAGCAGCTCCAGACAGAATGTGAACACTGAAGCTTTCTTT.